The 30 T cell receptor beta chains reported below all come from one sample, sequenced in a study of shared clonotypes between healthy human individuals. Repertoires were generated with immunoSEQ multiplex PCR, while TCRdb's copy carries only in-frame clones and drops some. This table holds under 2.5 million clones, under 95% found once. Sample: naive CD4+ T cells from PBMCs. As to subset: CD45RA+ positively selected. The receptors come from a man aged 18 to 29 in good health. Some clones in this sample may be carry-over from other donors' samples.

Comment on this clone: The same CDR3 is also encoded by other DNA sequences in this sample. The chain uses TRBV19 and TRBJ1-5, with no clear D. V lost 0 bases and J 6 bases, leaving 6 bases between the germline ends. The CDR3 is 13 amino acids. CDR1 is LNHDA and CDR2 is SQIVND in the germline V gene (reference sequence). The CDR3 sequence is CASSIDGGQPQHF. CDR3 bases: TGTGCCAGTAGTATAGATGGTGGTCAGCCCCAGCATTTT.

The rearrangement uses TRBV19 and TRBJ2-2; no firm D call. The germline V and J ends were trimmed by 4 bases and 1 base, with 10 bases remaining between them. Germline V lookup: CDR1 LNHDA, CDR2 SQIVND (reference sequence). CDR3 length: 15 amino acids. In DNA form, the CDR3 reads TGTGCCAGTAGTAGGCAGATCCAGAACACCGGGGAGCTGTTTTTT. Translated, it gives CASSRQIQNTGELFF. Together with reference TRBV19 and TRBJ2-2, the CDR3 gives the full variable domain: DGGITQSPKYLFRKEGQNVTLSCEQNLNHDAMYWYRQDPGQGLRLIYYSQIVNDFQKGDIAEGYSVSREKKESFPLTVTSAQKNPTAFYLCASSRQIQNTGELFFGEGSRLTVL.

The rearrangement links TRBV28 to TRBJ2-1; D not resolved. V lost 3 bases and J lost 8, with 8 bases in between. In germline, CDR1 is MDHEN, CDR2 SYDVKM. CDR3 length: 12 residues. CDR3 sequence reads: CASSFIVDEQFF. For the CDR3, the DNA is TGTGCCAGCAGTTTTATAGTCGATGAGCAGTTCTTC.

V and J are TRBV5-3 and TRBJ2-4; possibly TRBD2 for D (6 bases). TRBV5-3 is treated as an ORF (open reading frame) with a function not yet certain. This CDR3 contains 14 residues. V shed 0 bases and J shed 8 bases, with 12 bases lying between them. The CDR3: CARSLVLAADIQYF. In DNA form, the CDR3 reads TGTGCCAGAAGCTTGGTGTTAGCGGCAGACATTCAGTACTTC.

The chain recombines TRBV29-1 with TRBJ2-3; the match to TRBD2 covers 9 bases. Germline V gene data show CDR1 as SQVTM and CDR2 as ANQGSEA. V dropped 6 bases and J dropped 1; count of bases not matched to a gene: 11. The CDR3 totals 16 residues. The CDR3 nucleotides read TGCAGCGTGACGGGGAGATTAGCGGGGGGCACAGATACGCAGTATTTT. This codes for CSVTGRLAGGTDTQYF.

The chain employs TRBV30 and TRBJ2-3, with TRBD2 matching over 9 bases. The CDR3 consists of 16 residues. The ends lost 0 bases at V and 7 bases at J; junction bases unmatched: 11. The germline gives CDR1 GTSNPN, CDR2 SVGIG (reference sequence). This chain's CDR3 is CAWSVRAGGPGHTQYF. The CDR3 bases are TGTGCCTGGAGTGTACGGGCGGGAGGGCCGGGGCATACGCAGTATTTT.

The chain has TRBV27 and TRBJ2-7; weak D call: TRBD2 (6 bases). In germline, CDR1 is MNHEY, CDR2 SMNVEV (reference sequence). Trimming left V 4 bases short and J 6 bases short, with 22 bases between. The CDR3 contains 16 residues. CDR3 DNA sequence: TGTGCCAGCAGTTCCCTGGGACTTGCCCGGGGAACCGAGCAGTACTTC. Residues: CASSSLGLARGTEQYF.

CDR3 region: CASRSLAGNTEAFF. In DNA, the CDR3 is TGTGCCAGCAGATCCTTGGCTGGGAACACTGAAGCTTTCTTT. V gene TRBV9 combines with J gene TRBJ1-1, with D unclear. V lost 5 bases, J lost 1 base, and 12 bases lay in between. In germline, CDR1 is SGDLS, CDR2 YYNGEE. The CDR3 contains 14 residues.

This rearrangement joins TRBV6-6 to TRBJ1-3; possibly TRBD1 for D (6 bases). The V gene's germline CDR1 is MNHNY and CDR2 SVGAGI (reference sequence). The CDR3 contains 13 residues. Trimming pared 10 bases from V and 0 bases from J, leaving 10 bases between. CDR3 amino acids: CAIRGASGNTIYF. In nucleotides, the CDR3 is TGTGCCATCAGGGGAGCCTCTGGAAACACCATATATTTT.

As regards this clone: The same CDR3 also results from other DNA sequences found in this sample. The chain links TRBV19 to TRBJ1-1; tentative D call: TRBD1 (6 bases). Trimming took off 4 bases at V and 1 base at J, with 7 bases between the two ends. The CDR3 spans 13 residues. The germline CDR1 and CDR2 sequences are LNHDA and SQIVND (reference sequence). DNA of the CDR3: TGTGCCAGTAGTAAACAGGGGAACACTGAAGCTTTCTTT. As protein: CASSKQGNTEAFF.

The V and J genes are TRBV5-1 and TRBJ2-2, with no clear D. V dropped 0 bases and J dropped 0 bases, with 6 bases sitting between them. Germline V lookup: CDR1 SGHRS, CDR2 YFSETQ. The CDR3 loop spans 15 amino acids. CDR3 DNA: TGCGCCAGCAGCTTGGGAGCCCCGAACACCGGGGAGCTGTTTTTT. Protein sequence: CASSLGAPNTGELFF.

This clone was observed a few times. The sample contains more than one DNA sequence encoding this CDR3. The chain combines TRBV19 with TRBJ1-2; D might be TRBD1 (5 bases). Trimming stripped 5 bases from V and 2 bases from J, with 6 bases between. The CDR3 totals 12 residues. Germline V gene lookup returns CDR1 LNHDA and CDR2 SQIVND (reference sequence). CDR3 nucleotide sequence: TGTGCCAGTAGTCGACAGAACTATGGCTACACCTTC. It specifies CASSRQNYGYTF.

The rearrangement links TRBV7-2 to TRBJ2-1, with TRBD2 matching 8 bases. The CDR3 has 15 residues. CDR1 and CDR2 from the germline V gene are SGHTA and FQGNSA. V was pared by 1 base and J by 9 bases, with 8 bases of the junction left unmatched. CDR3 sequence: CASSLGSGRAVEQFF. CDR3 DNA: TGTGCCAGCAGCTTAGGCTCCGGGAGGGCGGTTGAGCAGTTCTTC.

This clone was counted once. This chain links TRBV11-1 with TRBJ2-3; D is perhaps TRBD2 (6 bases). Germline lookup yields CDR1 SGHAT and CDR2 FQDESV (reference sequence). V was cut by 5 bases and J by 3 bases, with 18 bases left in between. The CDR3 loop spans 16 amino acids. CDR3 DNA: TGTGCCAGCAGCCCCCGGGACTCCTCGGGAACAGATACGCAGTATTTT. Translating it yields CASSPRDSSGTDTQYF. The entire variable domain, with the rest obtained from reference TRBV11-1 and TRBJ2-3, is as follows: EAEVAQSPRYKITEKSQAVAFWCDPISGHATLYWYRQILGQGPELLVQFQDESVVDDSQLPKDRFSAERLKGVDSTLKIQPAELGDSAMYLCASSPRDSSGTDTQYFGPGTRLTVL.

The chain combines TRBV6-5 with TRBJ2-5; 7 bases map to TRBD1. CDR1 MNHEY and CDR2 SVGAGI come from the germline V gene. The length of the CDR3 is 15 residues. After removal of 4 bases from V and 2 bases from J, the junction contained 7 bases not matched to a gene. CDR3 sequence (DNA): TGTGCCAGCAGTTCCCGGGACAGAGGACAAGAGACCCAGTACTTC. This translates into CASSSRDRGQETQYF.

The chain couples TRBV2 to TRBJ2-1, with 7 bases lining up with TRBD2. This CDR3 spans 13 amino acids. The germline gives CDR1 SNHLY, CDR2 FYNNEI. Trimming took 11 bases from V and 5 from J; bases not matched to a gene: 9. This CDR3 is CAGKREGNNEQFF. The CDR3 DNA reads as TGTGCCGGAAAGCGGGAAGGTAACAATGAGCAGTTCTTC.

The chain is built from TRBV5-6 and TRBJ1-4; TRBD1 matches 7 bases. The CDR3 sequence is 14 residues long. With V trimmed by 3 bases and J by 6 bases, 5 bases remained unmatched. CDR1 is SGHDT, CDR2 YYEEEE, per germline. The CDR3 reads CASSYTGEDEKLFF. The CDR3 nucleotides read TGTGCCAGCAGCTACACAGGGGAAGATGAAAAACTGTTTTTT.

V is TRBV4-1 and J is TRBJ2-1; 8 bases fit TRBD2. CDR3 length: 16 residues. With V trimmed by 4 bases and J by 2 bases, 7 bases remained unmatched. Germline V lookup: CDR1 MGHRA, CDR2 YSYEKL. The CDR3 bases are TGCGCCAGCAGCCGAACCCGGGAGGGCCCCTACAATGAGCAGTTCTTC. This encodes CASSRTREGPYNEQFF.

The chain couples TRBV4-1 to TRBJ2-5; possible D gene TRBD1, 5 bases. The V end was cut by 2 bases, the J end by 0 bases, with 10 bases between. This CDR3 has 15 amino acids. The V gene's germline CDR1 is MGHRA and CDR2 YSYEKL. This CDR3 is CASSQPDRYQETQYF. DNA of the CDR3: TGCGCCAGCAGCCAACCCGACAGATACCAAGAGACCCAGTACTTC.

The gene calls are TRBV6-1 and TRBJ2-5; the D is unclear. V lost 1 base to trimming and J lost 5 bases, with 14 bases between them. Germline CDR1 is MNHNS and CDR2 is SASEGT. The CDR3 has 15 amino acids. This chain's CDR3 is CASSEVNYPMETQYF. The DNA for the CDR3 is TGTGCCAGCAGTGAAGTCAACTACCCAATGGAGACCCAGTACTTC.

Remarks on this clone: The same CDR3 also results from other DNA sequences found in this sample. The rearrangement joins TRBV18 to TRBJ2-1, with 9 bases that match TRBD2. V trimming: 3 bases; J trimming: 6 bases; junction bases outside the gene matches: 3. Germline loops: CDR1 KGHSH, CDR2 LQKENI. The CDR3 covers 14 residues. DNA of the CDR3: TGTGCCAGCTCACCGGCGGGAGGGCCCAATGAGCAGTTCTTC. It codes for CASSPAGGPNEQFF.

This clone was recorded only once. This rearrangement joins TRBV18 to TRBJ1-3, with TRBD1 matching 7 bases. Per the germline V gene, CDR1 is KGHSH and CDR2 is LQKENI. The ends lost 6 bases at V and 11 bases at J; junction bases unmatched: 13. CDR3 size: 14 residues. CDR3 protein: CASSRDATGQAIYF. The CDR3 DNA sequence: TGTGCCAGCTCTCGCGACGCGACAGGACAGGCCATATATTTT.

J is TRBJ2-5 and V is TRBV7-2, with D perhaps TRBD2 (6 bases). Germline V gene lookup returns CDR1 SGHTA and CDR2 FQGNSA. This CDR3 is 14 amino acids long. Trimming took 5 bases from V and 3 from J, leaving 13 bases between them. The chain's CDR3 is CASSLLTREETQYF. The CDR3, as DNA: TGTGCCAGCAGCCTCCTGACTAGGGAAGAGACCCAGTACTTC.

The CDR3 sequence: CASSFPRQGSSYNEQFF. The CDR3 DNA reads as TGTGCCAGCAGCTTCCCGAGACAGGGGAGCTCCTACAATGAGCAGTTCTTC. The rearrangement links TRBV7-9 to TRBJ2-1; 8 bases are shared with TRBD1. Germline assignment: CDR1 SEHNR and CDR2 FQNEAQ (reference sequence). V lost 3 bases, J lost 0 bases, and 7 bases stayed unmatched. The CDR3 totals 17 residues.

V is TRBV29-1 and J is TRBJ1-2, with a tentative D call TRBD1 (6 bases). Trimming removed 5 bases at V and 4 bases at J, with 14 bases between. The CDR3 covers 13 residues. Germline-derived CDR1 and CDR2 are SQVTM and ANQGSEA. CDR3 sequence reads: CSVLGGVGYGYTF. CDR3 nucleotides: TGCAGCGTTCTGGGGGGCGTCGGCTATGGCTACACCTTC.

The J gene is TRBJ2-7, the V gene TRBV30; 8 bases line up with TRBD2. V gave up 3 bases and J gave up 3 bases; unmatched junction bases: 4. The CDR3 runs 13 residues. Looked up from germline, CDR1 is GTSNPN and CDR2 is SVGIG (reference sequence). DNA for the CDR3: TGTGCCTGGAGCAGCGGGAGTGGCTACGAGCAGTACTTC. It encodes CAWSSGSGYEQYF.

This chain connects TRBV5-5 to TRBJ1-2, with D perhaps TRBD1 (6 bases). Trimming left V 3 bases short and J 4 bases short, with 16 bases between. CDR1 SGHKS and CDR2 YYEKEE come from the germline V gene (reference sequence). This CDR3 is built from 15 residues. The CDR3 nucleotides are TGTGCCAGCAGCTGGGGTATCGGGGGCGGCTATGGCTACACCTTC. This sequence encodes CASSWGIGGGYGYTF.

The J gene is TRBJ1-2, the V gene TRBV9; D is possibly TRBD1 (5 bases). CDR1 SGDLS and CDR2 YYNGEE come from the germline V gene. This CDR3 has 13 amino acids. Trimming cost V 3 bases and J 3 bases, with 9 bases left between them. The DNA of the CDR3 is TGTGCCAGCAGCGCGGGAGGGGACTATGGCTACACCTTC. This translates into CASSAGGDYGYTF.

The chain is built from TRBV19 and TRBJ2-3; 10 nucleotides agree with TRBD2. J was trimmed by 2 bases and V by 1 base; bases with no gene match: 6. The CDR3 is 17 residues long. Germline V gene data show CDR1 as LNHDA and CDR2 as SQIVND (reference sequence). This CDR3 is CASSIGSAGGYTDTQYF. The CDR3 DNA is TGTGCCAGTAGTATAGGGTCAGCGGGAGGGTACACAGATACGCAGTATTTT.

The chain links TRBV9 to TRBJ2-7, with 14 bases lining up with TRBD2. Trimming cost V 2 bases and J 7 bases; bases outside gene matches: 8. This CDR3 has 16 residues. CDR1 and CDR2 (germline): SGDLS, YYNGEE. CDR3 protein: CASSVGEGLAGAEQYF. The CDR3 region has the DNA TGTGCCAGCAGCGTTGGGGAGGGACTAGCGGGAGCAGAGCAGTACTTC.